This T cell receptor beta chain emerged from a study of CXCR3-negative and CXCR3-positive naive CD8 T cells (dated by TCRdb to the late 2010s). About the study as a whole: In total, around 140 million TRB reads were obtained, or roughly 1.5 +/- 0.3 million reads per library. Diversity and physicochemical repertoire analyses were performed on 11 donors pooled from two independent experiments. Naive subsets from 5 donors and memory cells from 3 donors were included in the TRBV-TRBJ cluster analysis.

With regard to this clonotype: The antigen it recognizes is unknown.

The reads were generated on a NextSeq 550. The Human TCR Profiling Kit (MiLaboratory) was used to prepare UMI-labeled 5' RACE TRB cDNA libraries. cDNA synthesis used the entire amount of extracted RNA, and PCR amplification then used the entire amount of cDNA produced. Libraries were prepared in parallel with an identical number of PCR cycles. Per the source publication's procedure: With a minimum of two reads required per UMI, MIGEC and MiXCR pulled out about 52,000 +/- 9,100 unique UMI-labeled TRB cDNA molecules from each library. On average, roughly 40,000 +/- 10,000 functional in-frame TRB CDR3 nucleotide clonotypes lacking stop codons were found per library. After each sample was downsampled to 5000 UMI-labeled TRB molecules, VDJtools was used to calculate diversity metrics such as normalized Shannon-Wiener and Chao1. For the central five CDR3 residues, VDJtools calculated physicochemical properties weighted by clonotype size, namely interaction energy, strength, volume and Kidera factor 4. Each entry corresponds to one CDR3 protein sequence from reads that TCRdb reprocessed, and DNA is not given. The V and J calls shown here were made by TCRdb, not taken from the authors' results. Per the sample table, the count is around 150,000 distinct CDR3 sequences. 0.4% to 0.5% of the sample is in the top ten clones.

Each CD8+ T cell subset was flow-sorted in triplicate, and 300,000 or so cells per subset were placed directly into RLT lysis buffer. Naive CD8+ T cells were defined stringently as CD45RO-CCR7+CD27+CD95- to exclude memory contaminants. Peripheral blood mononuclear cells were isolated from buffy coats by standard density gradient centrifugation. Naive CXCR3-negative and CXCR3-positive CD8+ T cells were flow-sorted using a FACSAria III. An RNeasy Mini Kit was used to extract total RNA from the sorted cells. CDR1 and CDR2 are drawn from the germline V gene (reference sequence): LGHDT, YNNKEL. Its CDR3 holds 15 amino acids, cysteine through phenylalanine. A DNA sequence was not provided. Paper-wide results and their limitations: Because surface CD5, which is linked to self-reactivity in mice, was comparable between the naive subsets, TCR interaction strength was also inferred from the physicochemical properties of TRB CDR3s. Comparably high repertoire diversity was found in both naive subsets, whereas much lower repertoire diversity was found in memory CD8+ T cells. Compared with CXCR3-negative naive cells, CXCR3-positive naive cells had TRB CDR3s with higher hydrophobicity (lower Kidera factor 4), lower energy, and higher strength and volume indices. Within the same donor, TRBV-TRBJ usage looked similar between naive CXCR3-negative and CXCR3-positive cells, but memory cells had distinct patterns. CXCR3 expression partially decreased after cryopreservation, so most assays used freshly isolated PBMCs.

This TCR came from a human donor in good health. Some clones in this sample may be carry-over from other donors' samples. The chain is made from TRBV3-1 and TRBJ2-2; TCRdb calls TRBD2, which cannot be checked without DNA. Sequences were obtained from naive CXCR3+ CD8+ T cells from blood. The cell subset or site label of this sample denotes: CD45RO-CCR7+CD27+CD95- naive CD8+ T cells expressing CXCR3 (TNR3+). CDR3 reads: CASSWGTSNTGELFF.